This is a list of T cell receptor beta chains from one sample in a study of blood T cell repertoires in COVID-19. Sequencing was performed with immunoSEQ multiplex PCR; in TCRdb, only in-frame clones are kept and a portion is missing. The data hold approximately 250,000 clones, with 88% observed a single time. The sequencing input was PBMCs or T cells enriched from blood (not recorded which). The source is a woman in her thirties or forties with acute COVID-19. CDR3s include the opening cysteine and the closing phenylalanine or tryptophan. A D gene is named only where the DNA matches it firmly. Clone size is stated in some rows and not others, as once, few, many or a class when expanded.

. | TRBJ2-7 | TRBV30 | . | CALQYSYEQYF | TGTGCCCTACAGTACTCCTACGAGCAGTACTTC
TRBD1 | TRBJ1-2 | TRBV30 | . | CAWTELGTGGARGGYTF | TGTGCCTGGACCGAATTGGGGACAGGGGGCGCCAGGGGTGGCTACACCTTC
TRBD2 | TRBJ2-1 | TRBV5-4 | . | CASSLVAGGPEQFF | TGTGCCAGCAGCTTGGTAGCGGGAGGGCCTGAGCAGTTCTTC
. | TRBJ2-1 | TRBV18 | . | CASSPPSGSYNEQFF | TGTGCCAGCTCACCACCCAGCGGCTCCTACAATGAGCAGTTCTTC
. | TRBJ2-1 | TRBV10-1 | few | CASSALSEQFF | TGCGCCAGCAGTGCGTTGAGTGAGCAGTTCTTC
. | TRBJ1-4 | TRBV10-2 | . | CASSQRDLKKLFF | TGCGCCAGCAGTCAGCGGGACCTAAAAAAACTGTTTTTT
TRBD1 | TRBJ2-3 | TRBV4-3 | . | CASSQETGNAWTDTQYF | TGCGCCAGCAGCCAAGAGACAGGGAACGCCTGGACAGATACGCAGTATTTT
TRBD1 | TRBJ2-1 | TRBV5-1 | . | CASSRAIGTGGYNEQFF | TGCGCCAGCAGCCGGGCGATTGGGACAGGGGGATACAATGAGCAGTTCTTC
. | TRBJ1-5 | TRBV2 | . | CASSTEGDQPQHF | TGTGCCAGCAGCACCGAGGGCGATCAGCCCCAGCATTTT
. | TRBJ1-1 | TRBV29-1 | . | CSVAGEAFF | TGCAGCGTTGCAGGGGAAGCTTTCTTT
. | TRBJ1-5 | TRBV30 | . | CAWSRDTRKPQHF | TGTGCCTGGAGTCGTGACACCCGTAAGCCCCAGCATTTT
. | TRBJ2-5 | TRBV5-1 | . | CASRLQPPVGETQYF | TGCGCCAGCAGACTGCAACCCCCGGTCGGGGAGACCCAGTACTTC
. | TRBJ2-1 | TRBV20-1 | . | CSARLAILQFF | TGCAGTGCTAGACTAGCAATCCTGCAGTTCTTC
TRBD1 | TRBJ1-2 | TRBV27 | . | CASSIRQGGTSNYGYTF | TGTGCCAGCAGTATTCGACAGGGTGGGACATCTAACTATGGCTACACCTTC
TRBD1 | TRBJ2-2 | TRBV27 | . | CASSKDRGLKGELFF | TGTGCCAGCAGTAAGGACAGGGGGCTTAAGGGGGAGCTGTTTTTT
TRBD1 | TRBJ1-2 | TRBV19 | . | CASSTRQGGYYGYTF | TGTGCCAGTAGCACCCGACAGGGGGGCTACTATGGCTACACCTTC
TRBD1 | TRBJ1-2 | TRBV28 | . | CASSFQDRRNYGYTF | TGTGCCAGCAGTTTTCAGGACAGGAGGAACTATGGCTACACCTTC
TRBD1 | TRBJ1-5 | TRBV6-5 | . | CASSTATGQPQHF | TGTGCCAGCAGTACCGCGACAGGGCAGCCCCAGCATTTT
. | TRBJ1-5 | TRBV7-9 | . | CASSSGHPSNQPQHF | TGTGCCAGCAGCTCAGGACATCCTAGCAATCAGCCCCAGCATTTT
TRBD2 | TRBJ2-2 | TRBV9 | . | CASSASGGGLTGELFF | TGTGCCAGCAGCGCTAGCGGGGGAGGCCTCACCGGGGAGCTGTTTTTT
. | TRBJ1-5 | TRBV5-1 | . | CASSLVSGSDQPQHF | TGCGCCAGCAGCTTGGTTTCAGGGTCCGATCAGCCCCAGCATTTT
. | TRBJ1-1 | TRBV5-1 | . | CASRDISNTEAFF | TGCGCCAGCCGGGACATCTCGAACACTGAAGCTTTCTTT
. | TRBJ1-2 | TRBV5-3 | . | CARVARTPGYTF | TGTGCCAGGGTCGCGCGGACACCTGGCTACACCTTC
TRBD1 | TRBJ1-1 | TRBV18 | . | CASSKQGDTEAFF | TGTGCCAGCTCTAAGCAGGGGGACACTGAAGCTTTCTTT
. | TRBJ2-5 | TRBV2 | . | CASIWATPQETQYF | TGTGCCAGCATTTGGGCAACGCCCCAAGAGACCCAGTACTTC
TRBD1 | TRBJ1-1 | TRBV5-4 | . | CASSSKDRGNTEAFF | TGTGCCAGCAGCTCAAAGGACAGGGGGAACACTGAAGCTTTCTTT
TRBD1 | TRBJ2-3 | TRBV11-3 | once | CASSLGGQGRTDTQYF | TGTGCCAGCAGCTTAGGCGGACAGGGTCGCACAGATACGCAGTATTTT
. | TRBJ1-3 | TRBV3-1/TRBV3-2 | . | CASRGAPGNTIYF | TGTGCCAGCAGGGGGGCGCCTGGAAACACCATATATTTT
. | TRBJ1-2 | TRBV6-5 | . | CASRTGGEYGYTF | TGTGCCAGCAGGACGGGGGGAGAATATGGCTACACCTTC
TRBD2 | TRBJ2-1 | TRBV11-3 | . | CASSLGGWTSGRNEQFF | TGTGCCAGCAGCTTAGGGGGATGGACTAGCGGGAGGAATGAGCAGTTCTTC
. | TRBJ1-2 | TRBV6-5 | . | CASRTLGGRYGYTF | TGTGCCAGCAGGACCCTGGGGGGGCGATATGGCTACACCTTC
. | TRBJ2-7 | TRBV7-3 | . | CASSNREGEQYF | TGTGCCAGCAGCAACAGGGAAGGCGAGCAGTACTTC
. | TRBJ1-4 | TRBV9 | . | CASSVGTPTNEKLFF | TGTGCCAGCAGCGTAGGGACACCAACTAATGAAAAACTGTTTTTT
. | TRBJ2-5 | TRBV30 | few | CAWSVRRQETQYF | TGTGCCTGGAGTGTACGTAGACAAGAGACCCAGTACTTC
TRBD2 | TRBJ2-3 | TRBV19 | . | CASSILVAGRSDTQYF | TGTGCCAGTAGTATCTTAGTAGCGGGTAGGTCAGATACGCAGTATTTT
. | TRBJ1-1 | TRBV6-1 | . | CASSEQWSTEAFF | TGTGCCAGCAGTGAACAATGGAGCACTGAAGCTTTCTTT
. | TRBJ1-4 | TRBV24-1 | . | CATSGEDTTKLFF | TGTGCCACCAGTGGGGAGGACACGACAAAACTGTTTTTT
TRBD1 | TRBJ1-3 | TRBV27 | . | CASSPYRGGFSGNTIYF | TGTGCCAGCAGTCCCTACAGGGGTGGATTCTCTGGAAACACCATATATTTT
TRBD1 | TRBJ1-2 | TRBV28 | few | CASGTGYDYGYTF | TGTGCCAGCGGGACAGGGTATGACTATGGCTACACCTTC
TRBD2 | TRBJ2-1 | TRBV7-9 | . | CASSLGASGSPGFF | TGTGCCAGCAGCTTGGGGGCTAGCGGGAGTCCTGGGTTCTTC